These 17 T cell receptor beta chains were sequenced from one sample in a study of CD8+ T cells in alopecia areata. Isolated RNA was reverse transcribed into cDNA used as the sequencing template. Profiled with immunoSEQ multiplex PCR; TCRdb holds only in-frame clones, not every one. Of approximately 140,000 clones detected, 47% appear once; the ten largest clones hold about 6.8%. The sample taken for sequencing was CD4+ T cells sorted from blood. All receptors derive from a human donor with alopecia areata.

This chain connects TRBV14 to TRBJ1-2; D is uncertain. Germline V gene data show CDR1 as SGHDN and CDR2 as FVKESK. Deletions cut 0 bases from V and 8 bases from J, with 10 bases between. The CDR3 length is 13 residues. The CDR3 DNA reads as TGTGCCAGCAGCCAAGAATTGGGGAAGGGCTACACCTTC. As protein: CASSQELGKGYTF.

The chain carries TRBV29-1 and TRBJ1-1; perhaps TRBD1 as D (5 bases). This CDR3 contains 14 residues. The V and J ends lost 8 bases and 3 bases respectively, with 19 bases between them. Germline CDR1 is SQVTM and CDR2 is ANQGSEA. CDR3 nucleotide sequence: TGCAGCACCTCCCGGGGCGGCTGGGACACTGAAGCTTTCTTT. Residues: CSTSRGGWDTEAFF.

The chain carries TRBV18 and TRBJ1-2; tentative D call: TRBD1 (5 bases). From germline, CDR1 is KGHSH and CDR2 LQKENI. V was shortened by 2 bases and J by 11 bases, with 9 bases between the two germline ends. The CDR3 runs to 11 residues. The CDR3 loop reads CASSPEGEYTF. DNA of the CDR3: TGTGCCAGCTCACCAGAAGGGGAATACACCTTC.

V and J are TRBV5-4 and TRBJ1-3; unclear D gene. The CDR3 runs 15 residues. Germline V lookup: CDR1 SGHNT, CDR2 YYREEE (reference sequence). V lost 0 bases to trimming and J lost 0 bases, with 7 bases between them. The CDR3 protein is CASSLVTSSGNTIYF. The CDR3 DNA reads TGTGCCAGCAGCTTGGTGACGAGCTCTGGAAACACCATATATTTT.

The CDR3 spells CASSLGAGDTDTQYF. CDR3 coding DNA: TGCGCCAGCAGCTTGGGAGCGGGAGACACAGATACGCAGTATTTT. This chain uses TRBV5-1 with TRBJ2-3; TRBD2 agrees at 8 bases. The CDR3 is 15 residues long. CDR1 is SGHRS and CDR2 is YFSETQ in the germline V gene. V lost 0 bases to trimming and J lost 2 bases; unmatched junction nucleotides: 2.

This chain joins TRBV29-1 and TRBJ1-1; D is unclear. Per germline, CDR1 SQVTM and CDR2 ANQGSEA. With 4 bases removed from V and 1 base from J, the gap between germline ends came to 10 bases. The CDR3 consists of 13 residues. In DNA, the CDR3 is TGCAGCGTTGGGGCACCACAGAACACTGAAGCTTTCTTT. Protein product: CSVGAPQNTEAFF.

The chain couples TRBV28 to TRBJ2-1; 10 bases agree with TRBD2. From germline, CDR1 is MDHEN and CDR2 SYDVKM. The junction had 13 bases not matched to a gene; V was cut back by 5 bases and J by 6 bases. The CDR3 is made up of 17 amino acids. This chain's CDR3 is CASSLRLAGTDGNEQFF. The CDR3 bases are TGTGCCAGCAGTCTCAGACTAGCGGGTACGGATGGCAATGAGCAGTTCTTC.

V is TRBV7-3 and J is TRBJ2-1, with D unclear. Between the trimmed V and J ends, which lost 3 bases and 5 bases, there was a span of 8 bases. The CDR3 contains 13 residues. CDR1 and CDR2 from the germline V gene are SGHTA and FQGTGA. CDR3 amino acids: CASSFLLNNEQFF. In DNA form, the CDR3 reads TGTGCCAGCAGCTTCTTACTCAACAATGAGCAGTTCTTC.

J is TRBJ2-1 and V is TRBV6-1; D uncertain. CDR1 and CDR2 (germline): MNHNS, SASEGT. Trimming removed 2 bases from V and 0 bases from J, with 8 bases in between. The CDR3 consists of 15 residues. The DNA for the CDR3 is TGTGCCAGCAGTGAACTCCGAAGCTCCTACAATGAGCAGTTCTTC. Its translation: CASSELRSSYNEQFF.

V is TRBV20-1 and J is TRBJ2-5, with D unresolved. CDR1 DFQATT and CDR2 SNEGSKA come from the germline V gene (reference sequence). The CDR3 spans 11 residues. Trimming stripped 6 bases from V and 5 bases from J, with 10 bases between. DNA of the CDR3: TGCAGTGCGACGCACGGGGAGACCCAGTACTTC. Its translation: CSATHGETQYF.

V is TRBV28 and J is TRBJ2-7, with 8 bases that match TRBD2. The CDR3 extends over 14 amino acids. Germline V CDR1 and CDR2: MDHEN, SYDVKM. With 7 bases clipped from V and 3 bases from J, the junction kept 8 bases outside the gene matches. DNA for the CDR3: TGTGCCAGCACCCGAGCGGGAGTAGGCTACGAGCAGTACTTC. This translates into CASTRAGVGYEQYF.

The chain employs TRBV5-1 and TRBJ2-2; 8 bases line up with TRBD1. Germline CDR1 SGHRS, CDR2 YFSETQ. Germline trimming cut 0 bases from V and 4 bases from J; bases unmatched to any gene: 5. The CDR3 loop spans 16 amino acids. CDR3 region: CASSLVPGGSTGELFF. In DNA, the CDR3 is TGCGCCAGCAGCTTGGTGCCAGGGGGCAGCACCGGGGAGCTGTTTTTT.

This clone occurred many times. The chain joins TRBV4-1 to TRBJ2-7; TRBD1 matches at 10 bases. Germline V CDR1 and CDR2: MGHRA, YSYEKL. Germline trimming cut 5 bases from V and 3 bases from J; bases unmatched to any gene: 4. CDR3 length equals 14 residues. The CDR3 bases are TGCGCCAGCAGCGCAAGGACAGGGGGCTACGAGCAGTACTTC. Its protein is CASSARTGGYEQYF.

CDR3 in DNA: TGTGCCTGGAGTGTACTCCGGTACTACGAGCAGTACTTC. Translation: CAWSVLRYYEQYF. J is TRBJ2-7 and V is TRBV30; D not resolved. Trimming took off 0 bases at V and 3 bases at J, with 9 bases between the two ends. The germline V gene encodes CDR1 GTSNPN and CDR2 SVGIG (reference sequence). This CDR3 has 13 amino acids.

CDR3 DNA: TGCGCCAGCAACAGCGGGAGGACGGTCGAGCAGTACTTC. Its protein product is CASNSGRTVEQYF. The rearrangement joins TRBV5-1 to TRBJ2-7; 9 positions agree with TRBD2. Germline V gene data show CDR1 as SGHRS and CDR2 as YFSETQ. With V trimmed by 6 bases and J by 6 bases, 7 bases remained unmatched. The CDR3 is 13 residues long.

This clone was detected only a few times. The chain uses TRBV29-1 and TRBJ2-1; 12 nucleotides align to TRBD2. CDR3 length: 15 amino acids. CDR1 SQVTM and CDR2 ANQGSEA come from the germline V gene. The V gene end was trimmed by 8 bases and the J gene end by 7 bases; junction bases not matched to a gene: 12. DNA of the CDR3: TGCAGCACCATCAAACGACTAGCGGGAGCGAATGAGCAGTTCTTC. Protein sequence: CSTIKRLAGANEQFF.

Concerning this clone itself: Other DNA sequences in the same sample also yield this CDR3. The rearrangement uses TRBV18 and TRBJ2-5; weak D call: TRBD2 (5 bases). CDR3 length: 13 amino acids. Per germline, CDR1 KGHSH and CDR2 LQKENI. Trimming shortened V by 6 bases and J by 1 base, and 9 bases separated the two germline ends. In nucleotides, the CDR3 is TGTGCCAGCTCGCCGGACTCCCAAGAGACCCAGTACTTC. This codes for CASSPDSQETQYF.